This T cell receptor (beta chain) derives from a study of blood T cell repertoires in COVID-19. Overall study context: The United States, Italy and Spain were the sources of the acute and convalescent COVID-19 samples. T cells, B-cell-depleted T cells, or PBMCs provided the cDNA or gDNA that served as material.

Those enrolled, adults aged roughly 18 to 100 years, came from 20 to 25 US areas. Under the authors' procedure: Reference gene primer amplification gave estimated nucleated cell counts. This table comes from immunoSEQ multiplex PCR, and its TCRdb copy is limited to in-frame clones, with some not included. V, J and clone size are those of that table, while D and trimming were read from the DNA. This sample carries 250,000 or so clones, 75% to 95% of them seen once, and the ten largest clones take about 3%. From germline, CDR1 is MNHEY and CDR2 SVGAGI. This CDR3 has 16 amino acids. The V gene lost 0 bases and the J gene lost 6 bases, with 15 bases spanning the gap.

Sequencing used PBMCs or T cells enriched from blood (not recorded which). This chain uses TRBV6-5 with TRBJ1-3; D perhaps matches TRBD1 (5 bases). This TCR derives from a man between 35 and 55 years old who had been exposed to COVID-19. CDR3 in DNA: TGTGCCAGCAGTTACTCGGATATAAAGGGGTCAAACACCATATATTTT. Protein: CASSYSDIKGSNTIYF.